A selection of T cell receptor beta chains follows, all from one sample in a study of T cells in Graves' hyperthyroidism and ophthalmopathy. One entry per CDR3 protein results from TCRdb running MiXCR on the multiplex PCR reads. This sample has around 420,000 distinct CDR3 sequences, with about a sixth found just once. Sequencing was performed on blood. The source is a woman aged 18-30 years with Graves' hyperthyroidism. Each CDR3 is given with its conserved first and last residue. The D gene is left open where the match is weak. Rows may omit the clone size; those that give it use once, few, many or a size class.

>TRBD2|TRBJ2-3|many|TRBV6-1
CASTRLAGTDTQYF
TGTGCCAGCACCAGACTAGCGGGGACAGATACGCAGTATTTT
>NA|TRBJ2-5|many|TRBV6-5
CASSYRVGETQYF
TGTGCCAGCAGTTACAGGGTGGGAGAGACCCAGTACTTC
>NA|TRBJ1-1|many|TRBV12-3/TRBV12-4
CASSRQAEAFF
TGTGCCAGCAGCAGACAGGCTGAAGCTTTCTTT
>NA|TRBJ2-3|NA|TRBV6-6
CASSYSELMDTQYF
TGTGCCAGCAGTTACTCGGAGCTGATGGATACGCAGTATTTT
>TRBD2|TRBJ2-3|few|TRBV15
CATSRDKRRERGTDTQYF
TGTGCCACCAGCAGAGATAAGCGGCGGGAGCGAGGGACAGATACGCAGTATTTT
>NA|TRBJ1-6|few|TRBV20-1
CSARPRGSYNSPLHF
TGCAGTGCTAGGCCCCGGGGGTCCTATAATTCACCCCTCCACTTT
>TRBD1|TRBJ2-7|many|TRBV7-2
CASRLDRVAYEQYF
TGTGCCAGCAGACTCGACAGGGTAGCCTACGAGCAGTACTTC
>NA|TRBJ2-2|NA|TRBV5-5
CASTLQGGTGELFF
TGTGCCAGCACCCTCCAGGGTGGTACCGGGGAGCTGTTTTTT
>TRBD2|TRBJ2-3|many|TRBV2
CASSETESSGVTDAQYF
TGTGCCAGCAGTGAAACTGAGTCTAGCGGGGTCACAGATGCGCAGTATTTT
>NA|TRBJ1-1|few|TRBV28
CASLQVVNTEAFF
TGTGCCAGTCTACAGGTTGTGAACACTGAAGCTTTCTTT
>TRBD1|TRBJ2-1|NA|TRBV14
CASSLDRDRGEDEQFF
TGTGCCAGCAGCCTTGACCGGGACAGGGGAGAAGATGAGCAGTTCTTC
>NA|TRBJ1-2|NA|TRBV5-1
CASSFGGPGYGYTF
TGCGCCAGCAGCTTTGGGGGGCCTGGCTATGGCTACACCTTC
>NA|TRBJ1-1|many|TRBV7-9
CASSWGRRQTEAFF
TGTGCCAGCAGCTGGGGACGGCGTCAGACTGAAGCTTTCTTT
>NA|TRBJ1-1|many|TRBV18
CASSPDQNTEAFF
TGTGCCAGCTCACCGGACCAGAACACTGAAGCTTTCTTT
>NA|TRBJ1-1|NA|TRBV7-2
CASSLVGVDTEAFF
TGTGCCAGCAGCTTAGTCGGGGTTGATACTGAAGCTTTCTTT
>TRBD1|TRBJ2-7|many|TRBV28
CASSLSFGQAYEQYF
TGTGCCAGCAGTTTATCCTTCGGACAGGCCTACGAGCAGTACTTC
>NA|TRBJ2-5|few|TRBV5-1
CASSARLKGGKTQYF
TGCGCCAGCAGCGCTCGACTGAAGGGGGGGAAGACCCAGTACTTC
>NA|TRBJ1-5|few|TRBV7-6
CASSQLLGEGQPQHF
TGTGCCAGCAGCCAGCTTCTAGGGGAAGGACAGCCCCAGCATTTT